The present T cell receptor beta chain was sequenced within a study of T cell repertoires in cytomegalovirus infection. Via MiXCR, TCRdb re-called the reads, giving one row per CDR3 protein. The data show a few hundred thousand distinct CDR3 sequences, with 17% seen just once and around half held by the top ten. Trimming took 6 bases from V and 8 from J; bases not matched to a gene: 9. In germline, CDR1 is MNHEY, CDR2 SVGAGI. This CDR3 contains 14 residues. Input material: CD8+ T cells from PBMCs. This receptor was obtained from a human donor in good health (CMV status not recorded). Some clones in this sample may be carry-over from other donors' samples. This sequence joins TRBV6-5 and TRBJ1-4; 7 positions match TRBD1. CDR3 DNA sequence: TGTGCCAGCAGAACCCGACAGGGTGAGGAAAAACTGTTTTTT. It translates to CASRTRQGEEKLFF.